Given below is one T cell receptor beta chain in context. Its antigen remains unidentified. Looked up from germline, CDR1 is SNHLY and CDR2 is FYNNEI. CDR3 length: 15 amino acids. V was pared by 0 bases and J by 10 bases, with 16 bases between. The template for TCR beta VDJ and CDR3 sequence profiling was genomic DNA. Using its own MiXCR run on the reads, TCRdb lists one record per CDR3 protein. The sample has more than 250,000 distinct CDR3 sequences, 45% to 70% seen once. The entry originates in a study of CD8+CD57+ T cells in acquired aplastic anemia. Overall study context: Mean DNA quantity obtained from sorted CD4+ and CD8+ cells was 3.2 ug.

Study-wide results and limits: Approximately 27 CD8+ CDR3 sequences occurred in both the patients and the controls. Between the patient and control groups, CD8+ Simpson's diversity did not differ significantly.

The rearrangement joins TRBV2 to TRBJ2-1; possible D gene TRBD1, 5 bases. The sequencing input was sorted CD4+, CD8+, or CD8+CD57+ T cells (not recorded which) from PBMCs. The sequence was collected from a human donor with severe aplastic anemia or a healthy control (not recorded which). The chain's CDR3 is CASSEALRRGLEQFF. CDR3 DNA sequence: TGTGCCAGCAGTGAAGCGCTTCGAAGGGGTTTGGAGCAGTTCTTC.